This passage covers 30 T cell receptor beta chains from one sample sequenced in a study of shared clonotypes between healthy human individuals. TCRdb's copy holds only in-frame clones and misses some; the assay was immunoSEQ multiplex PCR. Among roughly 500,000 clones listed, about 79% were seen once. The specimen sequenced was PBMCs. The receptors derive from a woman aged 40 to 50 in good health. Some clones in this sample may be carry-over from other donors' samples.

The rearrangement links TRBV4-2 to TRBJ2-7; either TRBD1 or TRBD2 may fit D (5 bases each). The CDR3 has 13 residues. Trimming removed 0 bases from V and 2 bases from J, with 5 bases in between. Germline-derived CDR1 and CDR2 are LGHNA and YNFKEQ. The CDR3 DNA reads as TGTGCCAGCAGCCAAGAGGGGGCCTACGAGCAGTACTTC. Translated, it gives CASSQEGAYEQYF.

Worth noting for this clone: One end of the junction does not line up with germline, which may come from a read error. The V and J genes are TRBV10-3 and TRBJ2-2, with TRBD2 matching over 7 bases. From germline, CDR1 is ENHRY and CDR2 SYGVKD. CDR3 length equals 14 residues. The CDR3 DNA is TGTGCCAACAGTGGGGGGAGGGACACCGGGGAGCTGTTTTTT. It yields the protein CANSGGRDTGELFF.

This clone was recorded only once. CDR3 amino acids: CASSPRDRGRETQYF. The CDR3 DNA follows: TGTGCCAGCAGCCCCCGGGACAGGGGTAGGGAGACCCAGTACTTC. The chain carries TRBV5-4 and TRBJ2-5, with TRBD1 identical over 10 bases. V lost 4 bases to trimming and J lost 5 bases; unmatched junction nucleotides: 8. The CDR3 contains 15 residues. Germline V gene lookup returns CDR1 SGHNT and CDR2 YYREEE (reference sequence).

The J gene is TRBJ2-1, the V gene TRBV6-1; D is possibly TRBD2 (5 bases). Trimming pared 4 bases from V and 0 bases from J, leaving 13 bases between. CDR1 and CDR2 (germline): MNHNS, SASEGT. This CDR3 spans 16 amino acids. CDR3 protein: CASSARRVSSYNEQFF. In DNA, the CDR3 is TGTGCCAGCAGTGCTAGGCGGGTTAGCTCCTACAATGAGCAGTTCTTC.

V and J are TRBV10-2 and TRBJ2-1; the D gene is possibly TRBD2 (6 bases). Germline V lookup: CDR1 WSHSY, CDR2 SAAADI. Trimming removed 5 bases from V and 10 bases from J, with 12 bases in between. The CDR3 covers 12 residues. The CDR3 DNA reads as TGCGCCAGCAGTCCTAGCGCCTCCGAGCAGTTCTTC. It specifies CASSPSASEQFF.

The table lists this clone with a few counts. CDR3 protein: CASSLWGQGSQPQHF. The DNA of the CDR3 is TGTGCCAGCAGTTTATGGGGACAGGGAAGTCAGCCCCAGCATTTT. The chain employs TRBV28 and TRBJ1-5, with TRBD1 identical over 9 bases. V dropped 0 bases and J dropped 6; count of bases not matched to a gene: 3. Germline lookup yields CDR1 MDHEN and CDR2 SYDVKM. This CDR3 is 15 amino acids long. Looking up the rest from reference TRBV28 and TRBJ1-5 gives the full variable domain: DVKVTQSSRYLVKRTGEKVFLECVQDMDHENMFWYRQDPGLGLRLIYFSYDVKMKEKGDIPEGYSVSREKKERFSLILESASTNQTSMYLCASSLWGQGSQPQHFGDGTRLSIL.

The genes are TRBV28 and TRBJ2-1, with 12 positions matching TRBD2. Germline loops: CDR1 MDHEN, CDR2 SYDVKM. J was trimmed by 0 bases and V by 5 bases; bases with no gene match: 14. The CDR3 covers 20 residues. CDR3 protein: CASSPTRTSGANFSYNEQFF. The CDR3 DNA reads TGTGCCAGCAGTCCCACCCGGACTAGCGGGGCCAATTTCTCCTACAATGAGCAGTTCTTC.

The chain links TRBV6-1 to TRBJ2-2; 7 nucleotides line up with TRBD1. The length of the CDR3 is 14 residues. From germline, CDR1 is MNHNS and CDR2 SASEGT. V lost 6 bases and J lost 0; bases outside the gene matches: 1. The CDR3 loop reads CASRTGTNTGELFF. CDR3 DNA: TGTGCCAGCAGGACAGGGACGAACACCGGGGAGCTGTTTTTT.

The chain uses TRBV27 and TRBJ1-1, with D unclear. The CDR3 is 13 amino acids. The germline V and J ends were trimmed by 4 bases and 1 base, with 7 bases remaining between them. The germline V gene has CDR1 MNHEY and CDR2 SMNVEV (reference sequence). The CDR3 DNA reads TGTGCCAGCAGTTACTTGGAGAACACTGAAGCTTTCTTT. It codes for CASSYLENTEAFF.

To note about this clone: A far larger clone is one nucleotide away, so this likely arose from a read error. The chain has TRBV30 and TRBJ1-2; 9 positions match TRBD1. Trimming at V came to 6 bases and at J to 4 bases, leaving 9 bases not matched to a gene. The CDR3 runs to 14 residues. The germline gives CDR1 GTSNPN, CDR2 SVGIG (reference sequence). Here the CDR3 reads CACRQGDPFYGYTF. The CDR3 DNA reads TGTGCCTGTAGACAGGGGGACCCCTTCTATGGCTACACCTTC.

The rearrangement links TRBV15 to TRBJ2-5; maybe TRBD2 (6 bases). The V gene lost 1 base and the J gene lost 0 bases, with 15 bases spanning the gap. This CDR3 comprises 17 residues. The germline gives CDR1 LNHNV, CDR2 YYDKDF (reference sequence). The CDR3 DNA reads TGTGCCACCAGCAGAGGGGGAGTAGCGGTGTACCAAGAGACCCAGTACTTC. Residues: CATSRGGVAVYQETQYF.

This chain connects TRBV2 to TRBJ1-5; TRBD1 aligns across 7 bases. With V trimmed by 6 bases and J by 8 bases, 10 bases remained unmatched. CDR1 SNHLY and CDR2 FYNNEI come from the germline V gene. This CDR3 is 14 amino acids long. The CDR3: CASRDSGTEKPQHF. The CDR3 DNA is TGTGCCAGCAGGGACTCCGGGACAGAGAAGCCCCAGCATTTT.

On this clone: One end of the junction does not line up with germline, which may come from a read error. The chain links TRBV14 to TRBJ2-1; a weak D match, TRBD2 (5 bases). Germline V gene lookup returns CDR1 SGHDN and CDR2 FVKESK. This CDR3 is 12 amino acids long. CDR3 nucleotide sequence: TGTGCCAGCAGCCCCCGTGCTAGCTTCATGGTCTTC. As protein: CASSPRASFMVF.

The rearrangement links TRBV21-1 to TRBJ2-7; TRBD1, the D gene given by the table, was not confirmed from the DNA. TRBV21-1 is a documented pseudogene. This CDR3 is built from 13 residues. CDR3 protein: CAKNGTGSYEQYF. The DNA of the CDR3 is TGTGCCAAAAATGGGACAGGCAGCTACGAGCAGTACTTC.

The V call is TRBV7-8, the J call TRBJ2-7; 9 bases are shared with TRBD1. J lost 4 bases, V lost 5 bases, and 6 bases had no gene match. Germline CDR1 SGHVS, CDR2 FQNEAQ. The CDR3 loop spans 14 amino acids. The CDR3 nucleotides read TGTGCCAGCAGCCCCCGGGACAGGGTGTACGAGCAGTACTTC. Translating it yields CASSPRDRVYEQYF.

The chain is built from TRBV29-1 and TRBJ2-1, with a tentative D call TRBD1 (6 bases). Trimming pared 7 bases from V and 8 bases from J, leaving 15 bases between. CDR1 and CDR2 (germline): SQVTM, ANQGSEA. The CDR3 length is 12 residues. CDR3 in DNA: TGCAGCGCCGAGGACAGAAGAGATGAGCAGTTCTTC. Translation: CSAEDRRDEQFF.

CDR3 in amino acids: CATSRDRTYEQYF. DNA of the CDR3: TGTGCCACCAGCAGAGATCGGACCTACGAGCAGTACTTC. The rearrangement joins TRBV15 to TRBJ2-7, with D uncertain. V lost 0 bases and J lost 2, with 5 bases in between. Germline CDR1 and CDR2: LNHNV and YYDKDF (reference sequence). The length of the CDR3 is 13 residues.

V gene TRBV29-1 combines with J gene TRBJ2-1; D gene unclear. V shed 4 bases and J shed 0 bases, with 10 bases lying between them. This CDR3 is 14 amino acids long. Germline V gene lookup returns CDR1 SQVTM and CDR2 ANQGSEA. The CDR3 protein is CSVVIEISYNEQFF. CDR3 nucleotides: TGCAGCGTTGTCATAGAGATCTCCTACAATGAGCAGTTCTTC.

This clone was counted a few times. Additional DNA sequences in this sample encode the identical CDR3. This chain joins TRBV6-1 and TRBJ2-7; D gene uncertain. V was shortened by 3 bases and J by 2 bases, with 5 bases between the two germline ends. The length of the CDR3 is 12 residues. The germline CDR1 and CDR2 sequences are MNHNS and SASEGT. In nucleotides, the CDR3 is TGTGCCAGCAGTGATGGTACCTACGAGCAGTACTTC. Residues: CASSDGTYEQYF.

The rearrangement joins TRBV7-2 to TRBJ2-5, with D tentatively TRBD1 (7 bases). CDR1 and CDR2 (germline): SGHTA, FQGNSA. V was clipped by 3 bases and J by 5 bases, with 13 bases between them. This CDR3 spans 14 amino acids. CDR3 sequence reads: CASSLNRGGETQYF. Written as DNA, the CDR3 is TGTGCCAGCAGCTTGAACAGGGGAGGTGAGACCCAGTACTTC.

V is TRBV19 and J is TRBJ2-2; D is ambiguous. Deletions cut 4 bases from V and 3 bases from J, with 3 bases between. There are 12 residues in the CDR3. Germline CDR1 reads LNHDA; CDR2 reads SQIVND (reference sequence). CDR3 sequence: CASSTDTGELFF. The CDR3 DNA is TGTGCCAGTAGTACCGACACCGGGGAGCTGTTTTTT.

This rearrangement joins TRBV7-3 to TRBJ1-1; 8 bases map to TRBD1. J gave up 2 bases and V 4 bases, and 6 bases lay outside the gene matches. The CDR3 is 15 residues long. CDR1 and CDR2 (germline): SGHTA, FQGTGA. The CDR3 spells CASSSLGQGNTEAFF. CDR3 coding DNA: TGTGCCAGCAGCTCCCTCGGACAGGGAAACACTGAAGCTTTCTTT.

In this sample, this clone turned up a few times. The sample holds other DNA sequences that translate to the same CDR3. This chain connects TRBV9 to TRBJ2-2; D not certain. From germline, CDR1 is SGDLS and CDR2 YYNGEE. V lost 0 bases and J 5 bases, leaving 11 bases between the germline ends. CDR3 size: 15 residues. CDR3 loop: CASSVGGRVTGELFF. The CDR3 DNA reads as TGTGCCAGCAGCGTAGGGGGTAGAGTAACCGGGGAGCTGTTTTTT.

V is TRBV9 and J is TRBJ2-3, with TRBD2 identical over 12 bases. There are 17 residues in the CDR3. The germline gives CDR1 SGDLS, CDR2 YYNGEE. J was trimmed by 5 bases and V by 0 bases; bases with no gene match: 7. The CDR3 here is CASSVGLAGGDKDTQYF. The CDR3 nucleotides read TGTGCCAGCAGCGTAGGTCTAGCGGGAGGGGATAAAGATACGCAGTATTTT.

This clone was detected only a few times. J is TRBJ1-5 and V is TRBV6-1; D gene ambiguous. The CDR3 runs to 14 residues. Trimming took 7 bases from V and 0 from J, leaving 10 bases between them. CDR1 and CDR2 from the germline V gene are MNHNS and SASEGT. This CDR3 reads CASTAEVSNQPQHF. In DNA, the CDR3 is TGTGCCAGCACCGCGGAGGTTAGCAATCAGCCCCAGCATTTT.

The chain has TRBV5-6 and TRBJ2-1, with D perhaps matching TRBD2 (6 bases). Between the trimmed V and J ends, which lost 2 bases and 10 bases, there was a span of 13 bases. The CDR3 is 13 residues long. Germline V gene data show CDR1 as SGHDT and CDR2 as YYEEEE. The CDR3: CASSLPHGGEQFF. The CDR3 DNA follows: TGTGCCAGCAGCTTACCTCATGGAGGGGAGCAGTTCTTC.

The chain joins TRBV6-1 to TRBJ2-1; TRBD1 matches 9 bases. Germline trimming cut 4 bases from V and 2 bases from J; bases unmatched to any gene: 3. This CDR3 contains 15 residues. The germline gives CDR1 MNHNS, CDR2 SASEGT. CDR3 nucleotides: TGTGCCAGCAGTGGAGGACAGGGGACCTACAATGAGCAGTTCTTC. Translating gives CASSGGQGTYNEQFF.

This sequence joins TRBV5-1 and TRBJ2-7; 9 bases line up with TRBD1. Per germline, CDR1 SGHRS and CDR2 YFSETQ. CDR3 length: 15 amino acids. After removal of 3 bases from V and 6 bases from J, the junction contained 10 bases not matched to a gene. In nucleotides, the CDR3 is TGCGCCAGCAGCTCATCCGGGACAGGGACGGCCGAGCAGTACTTC. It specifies CASSSSGTGTAEQYF.

The CDR3 sequence: CASSEEAGGANEQFF. The CDR3 DNA reads TGTGCCAGCAGTGAGGAGGCAGGGGGGGCAAATGAGCAGTTCTTC. V and J are TRBV2 and TRBJ2-1; D is perhaps TRBD1 or TRBD2 (7 bases each). Germline CDR1 reads SNHLY; CDR2 reads FYNNEI. Trimming removed 3 bases at V and 7 bases at J, with 16 bases between. The CDR3 has 15 amino acids.

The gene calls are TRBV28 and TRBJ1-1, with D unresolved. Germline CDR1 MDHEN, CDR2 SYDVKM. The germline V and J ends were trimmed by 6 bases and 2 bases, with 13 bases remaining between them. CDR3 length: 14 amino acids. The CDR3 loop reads CASRDGPRNTEAFF. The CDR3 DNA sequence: TGTGCCAGCAGAGATGGACCGAGAAACACTGAAGCTTTCTTT.